Sequencing of this T cell receptor beta chain was carried out in a study of T cell responses to AZD1222 COVID-19 vaccine. Losses at the gene ends were 3 bases for V and 7 bases for J; bases not matched to a gene: 7. The V gene's germline CDR1 is SGHTA and CDR2 FQGNSA. The CDR3 sequence is 15 residues long. Generated by immunoSEQ multiplex PCR, the TCRdb table keeps only in-frame clones and is missing some. The table shows 150,000 to 200,000 clones, with about 92% occurring only once. The rearrangement links TRBV7-2 to TRBJ1-4; 8 nucleotides agree with TRBD1. This specimen was peripheral blood, taken on day 0 of AZD1222 vaccination. The receptor comes from an adult in good health. DNA of the CDR3: TGTGCCAGCAGCTTGGCGACAGGGGCGGCTGAAAAACTGTTTTTT. Its protein is CASSLATGAAEKLFF.